This entry concerns a single T cell receptor beta chain. This clone was seen only once. Its antigen is still unknown. No per-base quality is available; no much larger clone lies one base away. The data were obtained in a study of shared clonotypes between healthy human individuals (dated by TCRdb to the early 2020s). In the study overall: The cohort comprised two women and a few men aged 18 to 49 years. Leukapheresis yielded between about 0.9 and 8.9 billion PBMCs per donor. For each donor, CD4 naive and CD4 memory were each given three plates, CD8 naive was given two plates, and CD8 memory was given one plate. The study deeply sequenced blood TCR repertoires of about 5 healthy adults to estimate repertoire size and the extent of clonotype sharing between individuals. To increase sequencing depth and limit assay-specific biases, TCR repertoire library preparation and sequencing were carried out by different laboratories using diverse techniques. Paper-wide results and their limitations: Across a handful of donors, roughly 5.1% of naive CD4, 3% to 3.5% of naive CD8, around 2.1% of memory CD4, and under 0.45% of memory CD8 clonotypes were shared. Sampling was limited to blood, and TCR repertoires in tissue likely differ from TCR repertoires in blood. Rarefaction of sorted-subset datasets indicated incomplete sequencing despite the large sequencing depth. Based on pairwise subsampling, the degree of clonotype sharing among donors was expected to be affected by sequencing depth. The small number of donors limited the genetic and exposure-history diversity represented. Naive subsets generally had larger estimated clonotype richness than memory subsets did. Higher generation probabilities were observed for clonotypes shared by all four sorted-subset donors than for non-shared clonotypes.

Using the deep immunoSEQ assay, TCR CDR3 regions were amplified from genomic DNA by multiplex PCR. Genomic DNA extracted from each cell subset was distributed evenly over all wells of several immunoSEQ 96-well plates, and each plate served as one replicate. For sorted subsets, about 200 ng genomic DNA, equal to 30,000 or so T cell genomes, was loaded into each replicate PCR. Purified libraries were measured with a Qubit 3.0 fluorometer, size-checked on a Bioanalyzer 2100, and measured again with the KAPA Library Quantification kit. Every immunoSEQ 96-well plate was sequenced on a dedicated single-read 150-cycle Illumina NextSeq 550 flow cell. The study's own analysis went as follows. The immunoSEQ output contained only junctional sequences without quality scores, so filtering could not match that applied to full-length reads. Sequences were annotated with PyIR, a Python wrapper for IgBLAST v1.9, using IMGT germline references to assign V/J genes and CDR3. Any read was removed if the V/J assignment was weak (E-value above 1e-6), the CDR3 was missing, or the read contained stop codons, out-of-frame junctions, or ambiguous translated residues. V3J clonotypes were defined as sequences sharing an identical inferred V gene, J gene, and CDR3 amino acid sequence. The percentage overlap between two repertoires was calculated by dividing the number of shared unique clonotypes by the size of the smaller repertoire. Repertoire richness was assessed with RTK rarefaction, the Chao1 estimator, and Recon v2.1 estimates of unobserved clonotypes. For all TCRbeta clonotypes obtained by the gDNA method from a few donors, generation probabilities were computed with OLGA. Not all clones reach the TCRdb copy of this immuneACCESS table, which keeps in-frame sequences only. Checked studies attribute under half of the gap to unresolved V genes and leave the rest unexplained. The V and J calls and clone size come from that table; D and trimming were worked out from the DNA. This sample has about 1.1 million clones in its table, and 70% to 80% of those were observed once. Roughly 0.83% of the sample goes to the ten largest clones.

The germline V gene provides CDR1 ENHRY and CDR2 SYGVKD. V has 5 bases trimmed and J has 4 bases trimmed; junction bases matching no gene number 12. From its cysteine to its phenylalanine, the CDR3 spans 16 amino acids. Only the CDR3 region is kept as DNA, spanning 48 bases read in frame from base 1. Healthy HIV-negative adults with no recently reported acute infections or vaccinations were included as donors. All donors were Caucasian adults living in Nashville, Tennessee, USA. CD4+ T cells were enriched by magnetic negative selection, after which naive cells were positively selected on CD45RA and the negative fraction was taken as the memory subset. Blood was obtained by leukapheresis, after which PBMCs were separated by Ficoll-Histopaque density gradient centrifugation and cryopreserved in liquid nitrogen vapor phase. Analytical flow cytometry was used to check the purity and quantity of each magnetically sorted T cell population. Genomic DNA was isolated from each sorted fraction and quantified by UV absorbance on a Nanodrop 2000c.

Material for sequencing was memory CD4+ T cells from PBMCs. The cell subset or site label, read with the paper, signifies: CD45RA-negative fraction. The chain couples TRBV10-3 to TRBJ1-1; the central 8 bases match TRBD1. The receptor was isolated from a man between 18 and 35 years old in good health. Some clones in this sample may be carry-over from other donors' samples. The bases read TGTGCCATCAGTCGCTATTACGGACAGGGCTTCACTGAAGCTTTCTTT. This yields the protein CAISRYYGQGFTEAFF.